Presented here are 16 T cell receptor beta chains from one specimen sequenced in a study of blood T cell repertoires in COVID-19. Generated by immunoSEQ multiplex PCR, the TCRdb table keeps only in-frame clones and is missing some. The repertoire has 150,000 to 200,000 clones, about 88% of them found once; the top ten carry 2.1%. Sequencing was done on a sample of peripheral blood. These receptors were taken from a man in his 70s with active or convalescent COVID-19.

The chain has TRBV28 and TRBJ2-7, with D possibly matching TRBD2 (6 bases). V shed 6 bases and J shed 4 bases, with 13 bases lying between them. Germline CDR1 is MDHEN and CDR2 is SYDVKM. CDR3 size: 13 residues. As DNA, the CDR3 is TGTGCCAGCAGCCTCGGGACTCTTTACGAGCAGTACTTC. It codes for CASSLGTLYEQYF.

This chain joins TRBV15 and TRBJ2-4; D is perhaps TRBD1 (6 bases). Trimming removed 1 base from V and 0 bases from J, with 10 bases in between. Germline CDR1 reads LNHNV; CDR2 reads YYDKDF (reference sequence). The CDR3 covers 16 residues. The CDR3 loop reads CATSRGDTEAKNIQYF. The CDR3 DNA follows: TGTGCCACCAGCAGAGGGGACACCGAAGCCAAAAACATTCAGTACTTC. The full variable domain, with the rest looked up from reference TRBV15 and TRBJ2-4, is DAMVIQNPRYQVTQFGKPVTLSCSQTLNHNVMYWYQQKSSQAPKLLFHYYDKDFNNEADTPDNFQSRRPNTSFCFLDIRSPGLGDTAMYLCATSRGDTEAKNIQYFGAGTRLSVL.

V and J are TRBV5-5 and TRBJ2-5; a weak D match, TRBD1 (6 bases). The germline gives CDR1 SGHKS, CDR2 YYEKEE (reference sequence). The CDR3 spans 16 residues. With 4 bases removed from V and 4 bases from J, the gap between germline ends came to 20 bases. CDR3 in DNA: TGTGCCAGCAGCCTACCTCGGGACACCACTCGAGAGACCCAGTACTTC. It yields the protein CASSLPRDTTRETQYF.

In nucleotides, the CDR3 is TGTGCCAGCAGCCCTGGGGGGGGCTGGCCTAATTCACCCCTCCACTTT. This translates into CASSPGGGWPNSPLHF. The J gene is TRBJ1-6, the V gene TRBV5-4; D is perhaps TRBD1 (6 bases). Germline CDR1 and CDR2: SGHNT and YYREEE (reference sequence). The V end lost 4 bases, the J end lost 6 bases, and 17 bases lay between the germline ends. CDR3 length equals 16 residues.

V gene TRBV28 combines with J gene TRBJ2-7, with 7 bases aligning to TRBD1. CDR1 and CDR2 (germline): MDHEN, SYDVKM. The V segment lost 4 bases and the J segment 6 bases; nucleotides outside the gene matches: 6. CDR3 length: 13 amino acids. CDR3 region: CASSYRGAGEQYF. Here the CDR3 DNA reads TGTGCCAGCAGTTACAGGGGTGCTGGCGAGCAGTACTTC.

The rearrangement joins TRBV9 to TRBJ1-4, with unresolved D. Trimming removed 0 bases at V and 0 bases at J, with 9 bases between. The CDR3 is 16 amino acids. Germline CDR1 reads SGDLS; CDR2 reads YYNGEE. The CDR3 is CASSVAPRATNEKLFF. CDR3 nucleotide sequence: TGTGCCAGCAGCGTAGCCCCTCGGGCAACTAATGAAAAACTGTTTTTT.

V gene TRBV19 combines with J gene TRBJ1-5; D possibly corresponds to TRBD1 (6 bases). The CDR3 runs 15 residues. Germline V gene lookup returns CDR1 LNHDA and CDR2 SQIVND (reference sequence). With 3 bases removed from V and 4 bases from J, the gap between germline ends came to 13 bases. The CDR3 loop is CASSIRGASNQPQHF. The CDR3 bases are TGTGCCAGTAGTATCCGGGGGGCGAGTAATCAGCCCCAGCATTTT.

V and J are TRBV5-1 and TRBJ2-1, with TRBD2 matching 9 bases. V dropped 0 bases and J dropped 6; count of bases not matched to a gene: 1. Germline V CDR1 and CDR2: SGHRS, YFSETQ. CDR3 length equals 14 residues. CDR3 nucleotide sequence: TGCGCCAGCAGCTTGGGAGCGGGAGGCAATGAGCAGTTCTTC. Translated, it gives CASSLGAGGNEQFF.

The CDR3 protein is CASSFELANPHGETQYF. The CDR3 bases are TGTGCCAGCAGCTTTGAACTAGCGAACCCCCACGGAGAGACCCAGTACTTC. The chain joins TRBV5-8 to TRBJ2-5; TRBD2 matches 7 bases. The junction had 14 bases not matched to a gene; V was cut back by 2 bases and J by 4 bases. CDR1 is SGHTS, CDR2 YDEGEE, per germline. This CDR3 is 17 amino acids long.

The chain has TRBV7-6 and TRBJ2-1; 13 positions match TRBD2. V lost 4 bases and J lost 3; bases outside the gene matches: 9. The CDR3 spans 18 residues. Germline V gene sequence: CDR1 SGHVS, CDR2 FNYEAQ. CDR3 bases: TGTGCCAGCAGCTCCGGACTAGCGGGAGTACGTAGCTACAATGAGCAGTTCTTC. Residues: CASSSGLAGVRSYNEQFF.

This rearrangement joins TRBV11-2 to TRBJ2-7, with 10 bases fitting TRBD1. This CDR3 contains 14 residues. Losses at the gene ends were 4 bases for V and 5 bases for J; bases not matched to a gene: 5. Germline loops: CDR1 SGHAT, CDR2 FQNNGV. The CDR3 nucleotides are TGTGCCAGCAGCTCCCGACAGGGGGCAAACGAGCAGTACTTC. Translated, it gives CASSSRQGANEQYF.

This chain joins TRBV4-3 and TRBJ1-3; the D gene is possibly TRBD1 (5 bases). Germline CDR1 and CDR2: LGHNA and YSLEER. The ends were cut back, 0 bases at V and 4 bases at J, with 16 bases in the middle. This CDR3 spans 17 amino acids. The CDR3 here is CASSQDALWRGGNTIYF. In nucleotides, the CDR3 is TGCGCCAGCAGCCAAGATGCCTTATGGAGGGGAGGAAACACCATATATTTT.

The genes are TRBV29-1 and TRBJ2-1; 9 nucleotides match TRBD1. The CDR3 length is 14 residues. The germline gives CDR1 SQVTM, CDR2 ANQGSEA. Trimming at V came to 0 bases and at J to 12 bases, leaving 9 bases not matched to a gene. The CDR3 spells CSVEDVQGASLQFF. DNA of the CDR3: TGCAGCGTTGAAGACGTACAGGGGGCTTCTCTGCAGTTCTTC.

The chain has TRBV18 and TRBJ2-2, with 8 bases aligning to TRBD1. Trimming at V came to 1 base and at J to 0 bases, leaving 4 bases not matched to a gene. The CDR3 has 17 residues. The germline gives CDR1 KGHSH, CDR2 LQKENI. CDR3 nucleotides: TGTGCCAGCTCACCACGACACAGGGGGGCGAACACCGGGGAGCTGTTTTTT. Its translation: CASSPRHRGANTGELFF.

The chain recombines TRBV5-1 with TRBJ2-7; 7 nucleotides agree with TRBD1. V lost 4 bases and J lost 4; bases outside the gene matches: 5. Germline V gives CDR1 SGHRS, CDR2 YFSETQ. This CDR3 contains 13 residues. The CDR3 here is CASSGGQLYEQYF. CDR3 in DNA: TGCGCCAGCAGCGGGGGACAGCTATACGAGCAGTACTTC.

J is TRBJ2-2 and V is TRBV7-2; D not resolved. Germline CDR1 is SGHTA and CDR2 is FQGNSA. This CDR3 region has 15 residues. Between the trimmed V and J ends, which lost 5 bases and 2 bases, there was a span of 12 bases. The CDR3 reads CASSRSVFNTGELFF. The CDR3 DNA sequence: TGTGCCAGCAGCCGGTCGGTTTTTAACACCGGGGAGCTGTTTTTT. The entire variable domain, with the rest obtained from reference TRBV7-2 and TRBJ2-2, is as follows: GAGVSQSPSNKVTEKGKDVELRCDPISGHTALYWYRQSLGQGLEFLIYFQGNSAPDKSGLPSDRFSAERTGGSVSTLTIQRTQQEDSAVYLCASSRSVFNTGELFFGEGSRLTVL.